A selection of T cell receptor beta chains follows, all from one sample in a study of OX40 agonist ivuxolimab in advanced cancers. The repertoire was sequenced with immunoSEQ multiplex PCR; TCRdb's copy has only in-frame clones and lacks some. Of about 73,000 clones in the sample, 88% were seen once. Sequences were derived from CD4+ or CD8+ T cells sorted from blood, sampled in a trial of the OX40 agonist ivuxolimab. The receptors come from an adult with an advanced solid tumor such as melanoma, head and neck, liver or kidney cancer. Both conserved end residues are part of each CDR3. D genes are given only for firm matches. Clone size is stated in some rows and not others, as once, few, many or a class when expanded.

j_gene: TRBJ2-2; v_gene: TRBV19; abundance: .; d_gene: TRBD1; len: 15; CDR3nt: TGTGCCAGTAGTACTGACAGGGGGTTGGTCGGGGAGCTGTTTTTT; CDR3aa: CASSTDRGLVGELFF
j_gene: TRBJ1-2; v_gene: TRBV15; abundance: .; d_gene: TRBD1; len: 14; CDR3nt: TGTGCCACCAGCAGCATGACAGGGGGCTATGGCTACACCTTC; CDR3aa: CATSSMTGGYGYTF
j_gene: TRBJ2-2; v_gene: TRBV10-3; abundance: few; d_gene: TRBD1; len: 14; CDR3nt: TGTGCCATCAGTGGGGGACAGGGGAAAGGGGAGCTGTTTTTT; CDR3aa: CAISGGQGKGELFF
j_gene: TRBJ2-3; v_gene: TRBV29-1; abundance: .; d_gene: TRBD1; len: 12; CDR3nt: TGCAGCGTTGGGACAGGGAGGGATACGCAGTATTTT; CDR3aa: CSVGTGRDTQYF
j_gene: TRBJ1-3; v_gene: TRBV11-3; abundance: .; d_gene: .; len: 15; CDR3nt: TGTGCCAGCAGCGCCAGGGGACTTGGGGGAAACACCATATATTTT; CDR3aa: CASSARGLGGNTIYF
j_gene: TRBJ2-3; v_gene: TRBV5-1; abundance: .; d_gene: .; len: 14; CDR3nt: TGCGCCAGCAGCTTGGGGCAGAACACAGATACGCAGTATTTT; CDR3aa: CASSLGQNTDTQYF
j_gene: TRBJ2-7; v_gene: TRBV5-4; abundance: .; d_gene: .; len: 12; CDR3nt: TGTGCCAGCAGCTGGGGGGTTAACGAGCAGTGCTTC; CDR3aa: CASSWGVNEQCF
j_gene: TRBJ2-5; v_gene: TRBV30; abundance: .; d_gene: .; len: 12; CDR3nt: TGTGCCTGGGGACAGAATCAAGAGACCCAGTACTTC; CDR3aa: CAWGQNQETQYF
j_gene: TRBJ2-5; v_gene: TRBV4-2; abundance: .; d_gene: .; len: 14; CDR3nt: TGTGCCAGCAGCCAAGGCCTCAGGGGAGAGACCCAGTACTTC; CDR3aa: CASSQGLRGETQYF
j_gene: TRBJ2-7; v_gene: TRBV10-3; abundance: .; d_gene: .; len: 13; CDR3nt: TGTGCCATCAACGTAGATGTCCGATACGAGCAGTACTTC; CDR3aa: CAINVDVRYEQYF
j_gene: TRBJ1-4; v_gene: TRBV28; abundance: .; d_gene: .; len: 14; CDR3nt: TGTGCCAGCAGTGGCCGGCCAGATAATGAAAAACTGTTTTTT; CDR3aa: CASSGRPDNEKLFF
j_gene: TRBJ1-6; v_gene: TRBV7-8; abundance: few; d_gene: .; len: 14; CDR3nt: TGTGCCAGCAGCTTAGTTCCAGCGAATTCACCCCTCCACTTT; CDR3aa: CASSLVPANSPLHF
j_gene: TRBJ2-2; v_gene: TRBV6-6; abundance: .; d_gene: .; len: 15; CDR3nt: TGTGCCAGCAGTTACGGCGGGGACTTGGCCGGGGAGCTGTTTTTT; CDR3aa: CASSYGGDLAGELFF
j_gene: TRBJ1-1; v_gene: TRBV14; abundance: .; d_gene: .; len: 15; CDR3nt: TGTGCCAGCACCTACTCCCGGGGGCCGGGCACTGAAGCTTTCTTT; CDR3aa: CASTYSRGPGTEAFF
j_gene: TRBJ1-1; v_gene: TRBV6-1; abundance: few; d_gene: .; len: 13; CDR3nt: TGTGCCAGCAGTGATAACAGGGACGCTGAAGCTTTCTTT; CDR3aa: CASSDNRDAEAFF
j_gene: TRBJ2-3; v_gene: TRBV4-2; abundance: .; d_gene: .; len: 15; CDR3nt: TGTGCCAGCAGCCAAGATGCTGCCCGCACAGATACGCAGTATTTT; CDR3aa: CASSQDAARTDTQYF
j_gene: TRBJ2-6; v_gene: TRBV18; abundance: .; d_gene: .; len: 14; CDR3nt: TGTGCCAGCTCATGGCTCTCTGGGGCCAACGTCCTGACTTTC; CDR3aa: CASSWLSGANVLTF
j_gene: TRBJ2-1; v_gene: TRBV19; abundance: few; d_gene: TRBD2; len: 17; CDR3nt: TGTGCCAGTAGTATATTACCGACTAGCGGCCCCTACAATGAGCAGTTCTTC; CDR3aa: CASSILPTSGPYNEQFF
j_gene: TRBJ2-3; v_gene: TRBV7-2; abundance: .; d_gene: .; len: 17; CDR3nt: TGTGCCAGCGCGGCAGGGGGGGCGGGAGGTTCGGCAGATACGCAGTATTTT; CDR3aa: CASAAGGAGGSADTQYF
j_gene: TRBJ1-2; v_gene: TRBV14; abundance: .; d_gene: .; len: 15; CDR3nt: TGTGCCAGCAGCCAAAATAGGGGGGTCGACTATGGCTACACCTTC; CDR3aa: CASSQNRGVDYGYTF
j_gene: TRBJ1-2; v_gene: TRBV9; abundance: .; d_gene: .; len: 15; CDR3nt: TGTGCCAGCAGCGTAGGGACATCGCAGGACTATGGCTACACCTTC; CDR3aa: CASSVGTSQDYGYTF
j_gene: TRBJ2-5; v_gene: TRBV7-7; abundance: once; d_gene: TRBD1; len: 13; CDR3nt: TGTGCCGTGGAAAGGACAGGGCAAGAGACCCAGTACTTC; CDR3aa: CAVERTGQETQYF
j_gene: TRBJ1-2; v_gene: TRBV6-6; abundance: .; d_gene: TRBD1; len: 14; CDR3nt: TGTGCCAGCAGTCCGACAGGGGGAGCCTATGGCTACACCTTC; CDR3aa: CASSPTGGAYGYTF
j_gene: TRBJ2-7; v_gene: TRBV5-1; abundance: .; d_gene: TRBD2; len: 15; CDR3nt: TGCGCCAGCAGCCCAACTAGCGGGGCTTCCTACGAGCAGTACTTC; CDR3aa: CASSPTSGASYEQYF
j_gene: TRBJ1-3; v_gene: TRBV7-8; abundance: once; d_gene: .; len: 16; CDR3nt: TGTGCCAGCAGCTTAGCGTTGAGGTTCTCTGGAAACACCATATATTTT; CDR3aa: CASSLALRFSGNTIYF
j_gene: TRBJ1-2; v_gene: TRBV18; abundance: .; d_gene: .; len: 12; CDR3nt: TGTGCCAGCTCACCAGACGACTATGGCTACACCTTC; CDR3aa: CASSPDDYGYTF
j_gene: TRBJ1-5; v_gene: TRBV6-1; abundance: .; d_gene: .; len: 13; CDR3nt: TGTGCCAGCAGTGTAGGGGGCAATCAGCCCCAGCATTTT; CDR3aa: CASSVGGNQPQHF
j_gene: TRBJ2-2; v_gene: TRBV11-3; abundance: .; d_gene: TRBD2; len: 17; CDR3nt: TGTGCCAGCAGCCGACTAGCGGGAGGATATAACACCGGGGAGCTGTTTTTT; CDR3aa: CASSRLAGGYNTGELFF
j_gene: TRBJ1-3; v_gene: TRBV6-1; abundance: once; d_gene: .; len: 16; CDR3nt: TGTGCCAGCAGTGAAGGATCGGGAGCCTCTGGAAACACCATATATTTT; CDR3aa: CASSEGSGASGNTIYF
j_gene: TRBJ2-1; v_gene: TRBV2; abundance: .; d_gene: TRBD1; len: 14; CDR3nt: TGTGCCAGCAGTGGGCCAGGGGGCCAGGAGCCGCAGTTCTTC; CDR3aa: CASSGPGGQEPQFF
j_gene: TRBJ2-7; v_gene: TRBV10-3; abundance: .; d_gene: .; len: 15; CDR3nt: TGTGCCATCAGGCCTTCCGGGACTCAAACCTACGAGCAGTACTTC; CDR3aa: CAIRPSGTQTYEQYF
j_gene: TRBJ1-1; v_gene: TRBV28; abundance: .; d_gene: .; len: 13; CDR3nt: TGTGCCAGCACCCCTCCCCGGACAGTTGAGGCTTTCTTT; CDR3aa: CASTPPRTVEAFF
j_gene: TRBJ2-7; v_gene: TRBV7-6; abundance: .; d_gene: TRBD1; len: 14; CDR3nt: TGTGCCAGCTCAAGGACAGGGGCGGAGGGGGAGCAGTACTTC; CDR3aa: CASSRTGAEGEQYF
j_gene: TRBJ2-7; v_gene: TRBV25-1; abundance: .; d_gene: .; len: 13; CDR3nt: TGTGCCAGCTCCCGACTGGGCTCCTACGAGCAGTACTTC; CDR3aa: CASSRLGSYEQYF